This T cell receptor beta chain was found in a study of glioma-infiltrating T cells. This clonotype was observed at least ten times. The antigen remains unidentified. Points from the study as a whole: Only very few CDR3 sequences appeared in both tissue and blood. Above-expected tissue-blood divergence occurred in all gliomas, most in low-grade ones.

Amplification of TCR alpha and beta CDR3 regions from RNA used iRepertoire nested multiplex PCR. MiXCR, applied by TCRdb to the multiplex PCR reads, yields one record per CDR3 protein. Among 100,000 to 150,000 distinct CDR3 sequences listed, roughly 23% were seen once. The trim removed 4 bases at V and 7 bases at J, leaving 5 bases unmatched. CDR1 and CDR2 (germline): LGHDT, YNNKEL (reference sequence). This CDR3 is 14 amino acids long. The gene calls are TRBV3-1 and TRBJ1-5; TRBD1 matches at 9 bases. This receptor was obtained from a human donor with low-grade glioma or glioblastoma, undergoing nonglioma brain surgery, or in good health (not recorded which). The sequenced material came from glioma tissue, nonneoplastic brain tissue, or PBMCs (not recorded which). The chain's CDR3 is CASSPQTGGQPQHF. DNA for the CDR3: TGTGCCAGCAGCCCACAAACAGGGGGCCAGCCCCAGCATTTT.